The subject of this entry is one T cell receptor (beta chain). The target antigen is unknown. Several immunoSEQ plates received, in even portions, the genomic DNA of each subset. Profiling relied on immunoSEQ multiplex PCR, and the TCRdb table lists in-frame clones only, not all of them. The sample contains millions of clones, 90% to 95% of which appear only once. The sample belongs to a study of shared clonotypes between healthy human individuals. Trimming took 0 bases from V and 3 from J, leaving 12 bases between them. Per germline, CDR1 KGHSH and CDR2 LQKENI. The CDR3 contains 15 residues. Study-level findings and limits: Generation probabilities were higher for clonotypes shared across all four sorted-subset donors than for unshared ones.

The clonotype originates from a young man in good health. The specimen was naive CD4+ T cells sorted from blood. Noted subset: CD45RA+ positively selected. V and J are TRBV18 and TRBJ2-7, with D unresolved. The CDR3 sequence is CASSPPGSNGYEQYF. The CDR3 nucleotides are TGTGCCAGCTCACCACCGGGGTCGAACGGCTACGAGCAGTACTTC.